The rows below give T cell receptor beta chains drawn from one sample of a study of shared clonotypes between healthy human individuals. Profiled with immunoSEQ multiplex PCR; TCRdb holds only in-frame clones, not every one. The repertoire holds around 88,000 clones, with around two thirds as singletons. Sequencing input: memory CD8+ T cells sorted from blood. Receptors were obtained from a man under 40 in good health. Both conserved end residues are part of each CDR3. D genes are given only for firm matches. Clone size, where shown, is once, few, many, or a class for clones that have expanded.

DNA: TGCGCCAGCAGCCAAGATCTCGAGGGAATAAGTCCCGGGGAGCTGTTTTTT
CDR3: CASSQDLEGISPGELFF
V: TRBV4-3
size: few
J: TRBJ2-2
D: -

DNA: TGTGCCAGCAGCGAGGGGGACACCACAGATACGCAGTATTTT
CDR3: CASSEGDTTDTQYF
V: TRBV11-3
size: -
J: TRBJ2-3
D: -

DNA: TGTGCCAGCAGCCAAACAGGGGATGTAGGAAACACCATATATTTT
CDR3: CASSQTGDVGNTIYF
V: TRBV28
size: few
J: TRBJ1-3
D: TRBD1

DNA: TGTGCCAGCTCACCCCCTAACAGGAGAGATTACAATGAGCAGTTCTTC
CDR3: CASSPPNRRDYNEQFF
V: TRBV18
size: few
J: TRBJ2-1
D: -

DNA: TGTGCCTCCCCGCGGAGCGGGAGGACCTACGAGCAGTACTTC
CDR3: CASPRSGRTYEQYF
V: TRBV10-3
size: many
J: TRBJ2-7
D: TRBD2

DNA: TGTGCTAGCAGCTTAACTTCCGTCGATGAGCAGTTCTTC
CDR3: CASSLTSVDEQFF
V: TRBV7-7
size: few
J: TRBJ2-1
D: -

DNA: TGTGCCAGAAGCTTGGAAGCAGGGGTCGGTCAGCCCCAGCATTTT
CDR3: CARSLEAGVGQPQHF
V: TRBV5-3
size: -
J: TRBJ1-5
D: -

DNA: TGTGCCAGCAGCTTTGACTCCTACGAGCAGTACTTC
CDR3: CASSFDSYEQYF
V: TRBV5-4
size: -
J: TRBJ2-7
D: -

DNA: TGTGCCAGCAGTGGAACCTTTGGCAGCGTGCATGGCACAGATACGCAGTATTTT
CDR3: CASSGTFGSVHGTDTQYF
V: TRBV25-1
size: -
J: TRBJ2-3
D: -

DNA: TGCGCCAGCAGCCAAGTTGGATCGGTGGACACAGATACGCAGTATTTT
CDR3: CASSQVGSVDTDTQYF
V: TRBV4-3
size: -
J: TRBJ2-3
D: -

DNA: TGTGCCAGCAGAGCCGGGACAGGGACCACTGAAGCTTTCTTT
CDR3: CASRAGTGTTEAFF
V: TRBV28
size: -
J: TRBJ1-1
D: TRBD1

DNA: TGCGCCAGCAGCCAAGAAACTGGGTCTGGGGCCAACGTCCTGACTTTC
CDR3: CASSQETGSGANVLTF
V: TRBV4-3
size: many
J: TRBJ2-6
D: -

DNA: TGTGCCAGCAGTGAAGCTCTGGGAGTAGGGTCCGGGGAGCTGTTTTTT
CDR3: CASSEALGVGSGELFF
V: TRBV6-1
size: -
J: TRBJ2-2
D: -

DNA: TGTGCCAGTAAGGCAGAAAGAGGCACAGATACGCAGTATTTT
CDR3: CASKAERGTDTQYF
V: TRBV19
size: -
J: TRBJ2-3
D: -

DNA: TGCAGCTTCTGGACTACCGAAGAGACCCAGTACTTC
CDR3: CSFWTTEETQYF
V: TRBV29-1
size: -
J: TRBJ2-5
D: -

DNA: TGTGCCTGGACAGGGCCGAACACTGAAGCTTTCTTT
CDR3: CAWTGPNTEAFF
V: TRBV30
size: -
J: TRBJ1-1
D: -

DNA: TGTGCCAGCAGCTTGGAAGTCCTAGCGGGAAATCTGGGTACCGGGGAGCTGTTTTTT
CDR3: CASSLEVLAGNLGTGELFF
V: TRBV5-5
size: -
J: TRBJ2-2
D: TRBD2

DNA: TGTGCCAGCAGCTCTCTAGCGGGATACGCCGGGGAGCTGTTTTTT
CDR3: CASSSLAGYAGELFF
V: TRBV7-6
size: -
J: TRBJ2-2
D: TRBD2

DNA: TGCGCCAGCAGTGAAGATAGCACAGATACGCAGTATTTT
CDR3: CASSEDSTDTQYF
V: TRBV10-2
size: few
J: TRBJ2-3
D: -

DNA: TGTGCCAGTAGTCCCCCGGGAGATAACACTGAAGCTTTCTTT
CDR3: CASSPPGDNTEAFF
V: TRBV6-5
size: -
J: TRBJ1-1
D: -

DNA: TGTGCCAGCAGCCTAGGGGGTGGGGGGAGGACCAAAAACATTCAGTACTTC
CDR3: CASSLGGGGRTKNIQYF
V: TRBV27
size: -
J: TRBJ2-4
D: -

DNA: TGTGCCAGTAGTGACAGGGGCACCGGGGAGCTGTTTTTT
CDR3: CASSDRGTGELFF
V: TRBV19
size: -
J: TRBJ2-2
D: TRBD1

DNA: TGCGCCAGCAGCTTGGTCACTGGGTCCACCGGGGAGCTGTTTTTT
CDR3: CASSLVTGSTGELFF
V: TRBV5-1
size: -
J: TRBJ2-2
D: -

DNA: TGTGCCAGCAGTGATGACCGGGGGGTAGGCACCGGGGAGCTGTTTTTT
CDR3: CASSDDRGVGTGELFF
V: TRBV25-1
size: few
J: TRBJ2-2
D: TRBD2

DNA: TGCGCCAGCAGCCAAGGACTAGCGGGAGCATCCTACGAGCAGTACTTC
CDR3: CASSQGLAGASYEQYF
V: TRBV5-1
size: -
J: TRBJ2-7
D: TRBD2

DNA: TGTGCCAGCAGCGGGGTGGGGTTGTATGAGCAGTTCTTC
CDR3: CASSGVGLYEQFF
V: TRBV7-2
size: few
J: TRBJ2-1
D: -

DNA: TGTGCCAGCAGTACCCTCCGGGATGCTAGCACAGATACGCAGTATTTT
CDR3: CASSTLRDASTDTQYF
V: TRBV27
size: once
J: TRBJ2-3
D: -

DNA: TGTGCCAGCTCATCCGGGACAAGCTACGAGCAGTACTTC
CDR3: CASSSGTSYEQYF
V: TRBV2
size: -
J: TRBJ2-7
D: -

DNA: TGTGCCAGCAGCATCAGAGTGAACGACCCATCCTACGAGCAGTACTTC
CDR3: CASSIRVNDPSYEQYF
V: TRBV7-8
size: -
J: TRBJ2-7
D: -

DNA: TGTGCCAGCAGCTTAGATACTAGCGGGAGATGGTACGAGCAGTACTTC
CDR3: CASSLDTSGRWYEQYF
V: TRBV5-6
size: -
J: TRBJ2-7
D: TRBD2

DNA: TGTGCCAGCAGTGAAGTGGACAGGGACCACGAGCAGTACTTC
CDR3: CASSEVDRDHEQYF
V: TRBV2
size: many
J: TRBJ2-7
D: TRBD1

DNA: TGTGCCAGCAGCTCAACCGCCCTCTCCTACGAGCAGTACTTC
CDR3: CASSSTALSYEQYF
V: TRBV28
size: once
J: TRBJ2-7
D: -

DNA: TGTGCCAGCAGCTTGGTCGGGGAGTTGACTTTCTTT
CDR3: CASSLVGELTFF
V: TRBV5-6
size: few
J: TRBJ1-1
D: -

DNA: TGTGCCAGCATAAGAGGGAGCTTCACAGATACGCAGTATTTT
CDR3: CASIRGSFTDTQYF
V: TRBV6-1
size: few
J: TRBJ2-3
D: -

DNA: TGTGCCAGCAGTTTTGCGGGACGTGACGGGGAGCTGTTTTTT
CDR3: CASSFAGRDGELFF
V: TRBV27
size: -
J: TRBJ2-2
D: -

DNA: TGTGCCAGCAGCCAACGTCTACAGGGTGTCGATGAGCAGTTCTTC
CDR3: CASSQRLQGVDEQFF
V: TRBV4-2
size: few
J: TRBJ2-1
D: -

DNA: TGCGCCAGCAGCTTGGTAGCGGGAGTTTACAATGAGCAGTTCTTC
CDR3: CASSLVAGVYNEQFF
V: TRBV5-1
size: -
J: TRBJ2-1
D: TRBD2

DNA: TGTGCCAGCAGTCGACCGACTAGCGGGAGGGCCCAAGAGATCCAGTACTTC
CDR3: CASSRPTSGRAQEIQYF
V: TRBV28
size: -
J: TRBJ2-5
D: TRBD2

DNA: TGTGCCAGCAGCTTACCAACCACCAGTGAAGCTTTCTTT
CDR3: CASSLPTTSEAFF
V: TRBV7-9
size: -
J: TRBJ1-1
D: -

DNA: TGTGCCAGCAGCTCCCTCCAGACTGGGTATGCCGGCTACACCTTC
CDR3: CASSSLQTGYAGYTF
V: TRBV11-2
size: -
J: TRBJ1-2
D: -

DNA: TGTGCCAGCAGCTCCAATTCCCTGTCGACTAGCGGGGCCTACGAGCAGTACTTC
CDR3: CASSSNSLSTSGAYEQYF
V: TRBV7-8
size: many
J: TRBJ2-7
D: TRBD2

DNA: TGTGCCAGCAGTGAAGGAAGTGTGCAGGGAATACAGCCCCAGCATTTT
CDR3: CASSEGSVQGIQPQHF
V: TRBV25-1
size: -
J: TRBJ1-5
D: -

DNA: TGTGCCAGCAGTCCCAGGGACAGGGGACGTCCTGGAAACACCATATATTTT
CDR3: CASSPRDRGRPGNTIYF
V: TRBV28
size: -
J: TRBJ1-3
D: TRBD1

DNA: TGTGCCAGCAGCTCAGGGGTGATTCAGCCCCAGCATTTT
CDR3: CASSSGVIQPQHF
V: TRBV7-9
size: -
J: TRBJ1-5
D: -

DNA: TGTGCCAGCACCTACAATGTGGGGGACGAGCAGTACTTC
CDR3: CASTYNVGDEQYF
V: TRBV7-9
size: -
J: TRBJ2-7
D: -

DNA: TGTGCCAGCAGTTTACCCTCTCCGACAGCGGGAGGCAACTACAATGAGCAGTTCTTC
CDR3: CASSLPSPTAGGNYNEQFF
V: TRBV28
size: -
J: TRBJ2-1
D: TRBD2

DNA: TGCGCCAGCAGTCCGACGACAGGGGGCGGCTATGGCTACACCTTC
CDR3: CASSPTTGGGYGYTF
V: TRBV10-2
size: few
J: TRBJ1-2
D: TRBD1

DNA: TGTGCCAGCAGTATGGCAGGTCGATCCTACGAGCAGTACTTC
CDR3: CASSMAGRSYEQYF
V: TRBV2
size: once
J: TRBJ2-7
D: -

DNA: TGTGCCAGCAGTTACCTTCGCGGGAGGGATGAGCAGTTCTTC
CDR3: CASSYLRGRDEQFF
V: TRBV6-6
size: few
J: TRBJ2-1
D: TRBD2